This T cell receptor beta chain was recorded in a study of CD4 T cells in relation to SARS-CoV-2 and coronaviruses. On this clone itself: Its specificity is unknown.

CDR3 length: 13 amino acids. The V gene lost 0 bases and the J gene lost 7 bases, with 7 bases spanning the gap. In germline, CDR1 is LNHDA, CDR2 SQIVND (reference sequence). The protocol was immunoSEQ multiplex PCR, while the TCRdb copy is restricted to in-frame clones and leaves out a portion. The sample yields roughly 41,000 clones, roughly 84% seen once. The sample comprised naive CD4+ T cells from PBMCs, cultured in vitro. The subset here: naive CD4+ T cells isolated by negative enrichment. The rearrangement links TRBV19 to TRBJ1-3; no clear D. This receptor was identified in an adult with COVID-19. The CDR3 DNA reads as TGTGCCAGTAGTATAGATCATCGGAACACCATATATTTT. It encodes CASSIDHRNTIYF.